A single sample is the source of the 4 T cell receptor beta chains below, sequenced in a study of T cell repertoires in cytomegalovirus infection. TCRdb independently ran MiXCR on the reads; one entry per CDR3 protein. The table includes approximately 290,000 distinct CDR3 sequences, about a quarter detected once. The sequenced sample consisted of PBMCs. These receptors all stem from a human donor in good health (CMV status not recorded). Some clones in this sample may be carry-over from other donors' samples.

In its sample, this clonotype was seen many times. Compared with germline, one end of the junction differs, possibly owing to a read error. The V gene is TRBV7-8, the J gene TRBJ2-6; 8 bases are shared with TRBD1. Germline CDR1 SGHVS, CDR2 FQNEAQ. This CDR3 is built from 13 residues. CDR3 nucleotide sequence: TGTGCCAGCAGTTCACAGGGGGACAACGTCCTGACTTTC. Translation gives CASSSQGDNVLTF.

The chain links TRBV14 to TRBJ1-2, with D possibly TRBD1 on 5 matching bases. This CDR3 has 15 residues. Trimming removed 0 bases at V and 4 bases at J, with 12 bases between. Per germline, CDR1 SGHDN and CDR2 FVKESK. This CDR3 is CASSQEVQGAYGYTF. CDR3 sequence (DNA): TGTGCCAGCAGCCAAGAGGTCCAGGGTGCCTATGGCTACACCTTC.

CDR3 nucleotides: TGTGCCAGCAGCTTAGCCAGAACCTACGAGCAGTACTTC. Translating gives CASSLARTYEQYF. J is TRBJ2-7 and V is TRBV11-2; D unclear. The V end lost 1 base, the J end lost 2 bases, and 6 bases lay between the germline ends. The CDR3 is 13 amino acids. Germline CDR1 SGHAT, CDR2 FQNNGV.

This clonotype came up a few times. The V gene is TRBV19, the J gene TRBJ2-7, with TRBD2 matching 11 bases. In germline, CDR1 is LNHDA, CDR2 SQIVND (reference sequence). The J segment lost 2 bases and the V segment lost 5 bases, leaving 2 bases of the junction unmatched. This CDR3 has 14 amino acids. The CDR3 spells CASSWTSGPYEQYF. CDR3 in DNA: TGTGCCAGTAGTTGGACTAGCGGGCCCTACGAGCAGTACTTC.